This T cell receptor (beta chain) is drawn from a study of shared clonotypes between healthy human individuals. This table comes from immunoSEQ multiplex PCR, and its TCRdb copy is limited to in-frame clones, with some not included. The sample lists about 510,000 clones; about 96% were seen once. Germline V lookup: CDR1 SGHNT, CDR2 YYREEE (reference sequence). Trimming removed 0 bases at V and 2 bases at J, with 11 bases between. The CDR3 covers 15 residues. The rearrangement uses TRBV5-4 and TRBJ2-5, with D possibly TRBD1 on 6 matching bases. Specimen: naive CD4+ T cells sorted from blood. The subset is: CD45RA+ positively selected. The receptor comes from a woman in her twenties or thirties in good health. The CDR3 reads CASSLAQGRQETQYF. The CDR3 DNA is TGTGCCAGCAGCTTGGCGCAGGGGCGTCAAGAGACCCAGTACTTC. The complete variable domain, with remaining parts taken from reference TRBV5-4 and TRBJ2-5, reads ETGVTQSPTHLIKTRGQQVTLRCSSQSGHNTVSWYQQALGQGPQFIFQYYREEENGRGNFPPRFSGLQFPNYSSELNVNALELDDSALYLCASSLAQGRQETQYFGPGTRLLVL.